This is a list of T cell receptor beta chains from one sample in a study of blood T cell repertoires in COVID-19. Clones were sequenced by immunoSEQ multiplex PCR, and TCRdb holds only the in-frame ones, with some missing. The data contain about 200,000 clones, about 87% of them singletons. The source material was PBMCs or T cells enriched from blood (not recorded which). These receptors came from a man younger than 40 who had recovered from COVID-19. The CDR3 runs from the conserved cysteine through the conserved F or W. The D gene is left open where the match is weak. Where a row states a size, it is once, few, many or the class of an expanded clone; other rows omit it.

TRBV19	-	TRBJ1-5	13	-	CASSIRGNQPQHF	TGTGCCAGTAGTATTCGGGGAAACCAGCCCCAGCATTTT
TRBV18	TRBD2	TRBJ2-5	18	-	CASSPSPASGLLQETQYF	TGTGCCAGCTCACCTAGTCCGGCTAGCGGGTTACTCCAAGAGACCCAGTACTTC
TRBV27	TRBD2	TRBJ2-4	14	once	CASSIGTSGNIQYF	TGTGCCAGCAGTATCGGGACTAGCGGAAACATTCAGTACTTC
TRBV5-1	-	TRBJ2-2	17	-	CASSFGLALINTGELFF	TGCGCCAGCAGCTTTGGGCTAGCGCTAATTAACACCGGGGAGCTGTTTTTT
TRBV9	-	TRBJ2-3	15	-	CASSPFAESTDTQYF	TGTGCCAGCAGCCCCTTTGCGGAGAGCACAGATACGCAGTATTTT
TRBV27	-	TRBJ2-7	15	few	CATAVGSPLSYEQYF	TGTGCCACCGCGGTTGGGTCCCCCTTAAGCTACGAGCAGTACTTC
TRBV3-1/TRBV3-2	TRBD1	TRBJ1-6	14	-	CASRDSSYNSPLHF	TGTGCCAGCCGGGACAGCTCCTATAATTCACCCCTCCACTTT
TRBV7-8	-	TRBJ2-1	14	-	CASRLRISGVEQFF	TGTGCCAGCAGACTTAGAATCTCAGGGGTCGAGCAGTTCTTC
TRBV3-1/TRBV3-2	TRBD2	TRBJ2-2	14	-	CASSQVLAEVELFF	TGTGCCAGCAGCCAAGTCCTAGCGGAGGTCGAGCTGTTTTTT
TRBV19	-	TRBJ1-2	13	-	CASSRQANYGYAF	TGTGCCAGTAGTAGACAGGCGAACTATGGCTACGCCTTC
TRBV7-9	TRBD1	TRBJ2-5	15	medium-sized	CASSIMTGDQETQYF	TGTGCCAGCAGCATCATGACAGGGGACCAAGAGACCCAGTACTTC
TRBV5-1	TRBD2	TRBJ2-3	15	once	CASSPGLAEADTQYF	TGCGCCAGCAGCCCTGGACTAGCGGAGGCAGATACGCAGTATTTT
TRBV7-2	TRBD2	TRBJ2-1	15	-	CASSLYASGDNEQFF	TGTGCCAGCAGCTTATACGCTAGCGGGGACAATGAGCAGTTCTTC
TRBV19	-	TRBJ1-1	12	-	CASIGWRTEAFF	TGTGCCAGTATAGGGTGGAGGACTGAAGCTTTCTTT
TRBV12-3/TRBV12-4	-	TRBJ1-2	11	-	CASSEGDGGTF	TGTGCCAGCAGTGAGGGAGATGGAGGCACCTTC
TRBV7-8	-	TRBJ1-2	14	-	CASSPRDTHYGYTF	TGTGCCAGCAGCCCCCGGGACACACACTATGGCTACACCTTC
TRBV27	TRBD2	TRBJ2-1	20	-	CASSLLVQGLAGVYHNEQFF	TGTGCCAGCAGTTTATTGGTTCAGGGCCTAGCGGGAGTTTACCACAATGAGCAGTTCTTC
TRBV29-1	-	TRBJ1-4	14	-	CSVGFRGIGEKLFF	TGCAGCGTTGGATTCAGGGGTATTGGAGAAAAACTGTTTTTT